The entry that follows covers one T cell receptor beta chain sequence. Its cognate antigen is unknown. The data belong to a study of T-cell reconstitution after alpha-beta-depleted transplantation in children. Study-wide results and limits: Once a year had passed after transplant, T-cell counts and diversity came mostly from newly produced T cells.

Between the trimmed V and J ends, which lost 4 bases and 5 bases, there was a span of 18 bases. The length of the CDR3 is 16 residues. CDR1 SEHNR and CDR2 FQNEAQ come from the germline V gene (reference sequence). Molecular barcoding with unique molecular identifiers was used for the TCRbeta library. MiXCR, applied by TCRdb to the PCR reads, yields one record per CDR3 protein. The sample includes 250,000 to 300,000 distinct CDR3 sequences, around 7.1% of them seen just once. V usage is TRBV7-9 and J usage is TRBJ1-5; no clear D gene. The TCR was taken from a female patient between 2 and 10 years old who had a stem cell transplant for Fanconi anemia, so the T cells may come from the graft donor. Sequences were derived from peripheral blood, sampled 360 days after TCRalphabeta/CD19-depleted stem cell transplant. CDR3 in amino acids: CASSSGPSGSDQPQHF. The CDR3 DNA is TGTGCCAGCAGCTCGGGCCCCTCGGGCTCGGATCAGCCCCAGCATTTT.